Listed below are T cell receptor beta chains from one sample, sequenced in a study of blood T cell repertoires in COVID-19. The data were produced by immunoSEQ multiplex PCR, yet TCRdb's version contains in-frame clones alone and is incomplete. The repertoire has more than 150,000 clones, around 79% of them found once; the top ten carry approximately 11%. Source material: PBMCs or T cells enriched from blood (not recorded which). These TCRs come from a man aged 50-59 years who had recovered from COVID-19. Both conserved end residues are trimmed from each CDR3.

j_call,v_call,cdr3_length,cdr3_aa
TRBJ1-6,TRBV2,11,ASSPGQNSPLH
TRBJ1-1,TRBV6-5,13,ASSYLTGVGTEAF
TRBJ2-3,TRBV2,14,ASSRDRGILTDTQY
TRBJ2-1,TRBV3-1/TRBV3-2,16,ASSLRGLAGGPHNEQF
TRBJ2-7,TRBV2,17,ASRPSPGQGAINSYEQY
TRBJ2-7,TRBV5-1,13,ASSLGRAVAYEQY
TRBJ2-2,TRBV18,15,ASSPRRAQENTGELF
TRBJ2-5,TRBV25-1,10,ASSGRGETQY
TRBJ1-2,TRBV29-1,12,SVRTTDRGGGYT
TRBJ2-1,TRBV28,15,ASSYSRWDKAYNEQF
TRBJ2-7,TRBV5-1,13,ASSPEGRSSYEQY
TRBJ1-5,TRBV7-2,13,ASSLLWGGDQPQH
TRBJ1-2,TRBV6-2/TRBV6-3,13,ASSPIIDREAGYT
TRBJ1-2,TRBV28,10,ASNDRKAGYT
TRBJ1-1,TRBV5-8,13,ASSFSVRTGTEAF
TRBJ1-5,TRBV29-1,11,SGGQGADQPQH
TRBJ1-3,TRBV27,14,ASSLSTPGSGNTIY
TRBJ1-4,TRBV5-1,12,ASSLAQVDEKLF
TRBJ2-7,TRBV28,9,ASSQAYEQY
TRBJ2-3,TRBV4-1,17,ASSHPGLAGGPDTDTQY
TRBJ1-4,TRBV27,9,ASSRKGKLF
TRBJ1-2,TRBV24-1,13,ATSDFQGSLYGYT
TRBJ2-1,TRBV4-2,13,ASSQEGGKTHEQF
TRBJ2-3,TRBV19,14,ASSIGVGQTTDTQY
TRBJ2-4,TRBV15,16,ATSRTGTSGGAKNIQY
TRBJ1-1,TRBV29-1,12,SVFGSQLNTEAF
TRBJ2-1,TRBV14,12,ASSQGLAYNEQF
TRBJ1-6,TRBV9,12,ASSEGTYNSPLH
TRBJ2-5,TRBV28,13,ASSLRLTGGETQY
TRBJ2-3,TRBV6-5,10,ASSNARDTQY
TRBJ2-7,TRBV11-2,17,ASSSRRSAGPREAYEQY
TRBJ1-2,TRBV14,12,ASTLTGATDGYT
TRBJ2-3,TRBV28,14,ASSFWLADSTDTQY
TRBJ1-6,TRBV12-3/TRBV12-4,11,ASSLLRDSPLH
TRBJ1-5,TRBV6-2/TRBV6-3,13,ASSYVGQGGQPQH
TRBJ2-1,TRBV2,12,ASSEGGVLNEQF
TRBJ2-7,TRBV28,10,ASGTPAYEQY
TRBJ2-1,TRBV29-1,10,SVERGVDEQF
TRBJ2-2,TRBV10-3,12,AISVREVTGELF